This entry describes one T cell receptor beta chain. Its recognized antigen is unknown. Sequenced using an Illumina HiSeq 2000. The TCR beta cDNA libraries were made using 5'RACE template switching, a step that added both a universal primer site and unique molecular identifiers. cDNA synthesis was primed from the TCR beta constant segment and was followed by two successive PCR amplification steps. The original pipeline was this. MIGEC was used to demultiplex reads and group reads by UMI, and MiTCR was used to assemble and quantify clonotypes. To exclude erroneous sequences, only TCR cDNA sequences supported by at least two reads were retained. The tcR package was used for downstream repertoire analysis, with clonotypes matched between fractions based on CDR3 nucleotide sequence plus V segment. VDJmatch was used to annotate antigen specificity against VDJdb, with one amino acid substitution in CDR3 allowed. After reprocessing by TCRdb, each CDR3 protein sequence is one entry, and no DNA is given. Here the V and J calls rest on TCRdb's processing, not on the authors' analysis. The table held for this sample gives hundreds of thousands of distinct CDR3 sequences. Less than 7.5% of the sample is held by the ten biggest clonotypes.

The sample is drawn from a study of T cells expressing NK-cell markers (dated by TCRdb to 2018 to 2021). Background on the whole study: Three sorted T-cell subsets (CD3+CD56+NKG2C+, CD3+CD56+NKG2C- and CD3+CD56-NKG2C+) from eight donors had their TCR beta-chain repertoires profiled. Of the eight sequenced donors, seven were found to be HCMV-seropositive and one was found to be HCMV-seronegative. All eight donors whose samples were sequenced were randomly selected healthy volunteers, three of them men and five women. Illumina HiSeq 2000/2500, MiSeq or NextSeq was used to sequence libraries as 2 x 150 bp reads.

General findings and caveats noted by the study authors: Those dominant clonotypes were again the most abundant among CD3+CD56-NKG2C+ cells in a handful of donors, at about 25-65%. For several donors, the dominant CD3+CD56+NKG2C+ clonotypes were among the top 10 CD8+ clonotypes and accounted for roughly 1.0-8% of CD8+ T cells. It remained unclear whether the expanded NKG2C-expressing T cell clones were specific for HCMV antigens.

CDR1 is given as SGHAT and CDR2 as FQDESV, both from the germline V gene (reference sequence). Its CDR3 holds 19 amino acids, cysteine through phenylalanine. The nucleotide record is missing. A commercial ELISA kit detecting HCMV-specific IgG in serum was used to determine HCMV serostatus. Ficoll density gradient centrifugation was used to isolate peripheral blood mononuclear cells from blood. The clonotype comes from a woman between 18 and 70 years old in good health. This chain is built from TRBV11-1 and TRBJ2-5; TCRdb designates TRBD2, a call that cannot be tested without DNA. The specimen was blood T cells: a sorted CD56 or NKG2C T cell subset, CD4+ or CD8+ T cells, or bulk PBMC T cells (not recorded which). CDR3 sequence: CASSPSLPSSLWGQETQYF. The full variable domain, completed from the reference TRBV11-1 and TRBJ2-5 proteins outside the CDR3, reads EAEVAQSPRYKITEKSQAVAFWCDPISGHATLYWYRQILGQGPELLVQFQDESVVDDSQLPKDRFSAERLKGVDSTLKIQPAELGDSAMYLCASSPSLPSSLWGQETQYFGPGTRLLVL.